The sequence of this T cell receptor (beta chain) was determined in a study of shared clonotypes between healthy human individuals. The wider study: Those who served as donors were a couple of women and a few men between the ages of 18 and 49. Whole-study results and caveats: Naive CD4 clonotypes were shared across a few donors at roughly 5.3%. Clonotypes not shared had lower generation probabilities than those common to all four donors.

Regarding this clone: Its specificity is not known.

Clones were read by immunoSEQ multiplex PCR, and TCRdb kept only the in-frame ones, dropping some. The sample includes millions of clones, approximately 94% of them seen just once. Trimming removed 0 bases at V and 4 bases at J, with 8 bases between. CDR1 and CDR2 (germline): SGHAT, FQNNGV. The CDR3 contains 14 residues. CD8 cells regarded as naive lacked CD45RO, were positively chosen for CCR7, and omitted terminally differentiated effector memory CD45RA+ cells. The material sequenced was naive CD8+ T cells sorted from blood. This chain joins TRBV11-2 and TRBJ2-3; the D is unclear. The sequence was obtained from a man aged 18 to 29 in good health. This CDR3 reads CASSLDVGADTQYF. The CDR3 DNA reads TGTGCCAGCAGCTTAGATGTAGGAGCAGATACGCAGTATTTT.